The table lists the clone carrying this T cell receptor beta chain with many counts. TCR beta CDR3 sequences were amplified from RNA transcripts. The study used the HTBI primer set for a first-round RT-PCR of the TCR CDR3. Each CDR3 protein is one row after TCRdb ran MiXCR on the multiplex PCR reads. The sample carries hundreds of thousands of distinct CDR3 sequences, about 14% recorded once. This CDR3 comprises 14 residues. Germline CDR1 is SGHRS and CDR2 is YFSETQ. V dropped 4 bases and J dropped 5; count of bases not matched to a gene: 2. Lactation, pregnancy, other autoimmune disease or uncontrolled infection excluded patients. The data were taken from a study of T cells in Graves' hyperthyroidism and ophthalmopathy.

This receptor was taken from a man between 18 and 35 years old with Graves' ophthalmopathy. Sequenced: blood. This chain links TRBV5-1 with TRBJ1-6; 8 bases match TRBD1. The CDR3 DNA follows: TGCGCCAGCAGCCTACAGGGGGATAATTCACCCCTCCACTTT. It is translated as CASSLQGDNSPLHF.